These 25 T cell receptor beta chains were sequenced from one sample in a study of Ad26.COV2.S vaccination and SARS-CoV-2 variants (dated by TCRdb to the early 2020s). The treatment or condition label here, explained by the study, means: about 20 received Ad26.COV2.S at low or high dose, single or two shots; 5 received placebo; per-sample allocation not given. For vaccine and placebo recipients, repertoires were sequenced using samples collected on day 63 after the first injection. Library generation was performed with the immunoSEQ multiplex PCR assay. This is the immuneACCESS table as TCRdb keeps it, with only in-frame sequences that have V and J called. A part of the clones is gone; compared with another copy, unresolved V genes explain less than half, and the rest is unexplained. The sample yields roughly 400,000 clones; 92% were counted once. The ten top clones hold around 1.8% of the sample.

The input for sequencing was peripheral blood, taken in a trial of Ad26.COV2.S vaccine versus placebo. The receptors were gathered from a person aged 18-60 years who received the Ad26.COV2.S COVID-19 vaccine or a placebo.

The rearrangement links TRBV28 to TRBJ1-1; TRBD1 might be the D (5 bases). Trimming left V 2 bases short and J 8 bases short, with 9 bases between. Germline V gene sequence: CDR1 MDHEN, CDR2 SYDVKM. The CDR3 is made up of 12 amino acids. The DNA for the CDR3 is TGTGCCAGCAGTTTACTGACAGCGGAAGCTTTCTTT. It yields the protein CASSLLTAEAFF.

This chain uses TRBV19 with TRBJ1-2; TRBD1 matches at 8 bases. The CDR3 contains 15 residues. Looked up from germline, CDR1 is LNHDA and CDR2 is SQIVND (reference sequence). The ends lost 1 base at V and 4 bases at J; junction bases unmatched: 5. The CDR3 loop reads CASSIGPGGFYGYTF. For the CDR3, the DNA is TGTGCCAGTAGTATAGGGCCAGGGGGCTTCTATGGCTACACCTTC.

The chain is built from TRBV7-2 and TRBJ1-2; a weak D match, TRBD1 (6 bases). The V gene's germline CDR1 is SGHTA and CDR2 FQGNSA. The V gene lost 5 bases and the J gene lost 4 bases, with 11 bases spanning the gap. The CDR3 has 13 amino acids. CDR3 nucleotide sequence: TGTGCCAGCAGCCGGGGGCCGAGCTATGGCTACACCTTC. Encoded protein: CASSRGPSYGYTF.

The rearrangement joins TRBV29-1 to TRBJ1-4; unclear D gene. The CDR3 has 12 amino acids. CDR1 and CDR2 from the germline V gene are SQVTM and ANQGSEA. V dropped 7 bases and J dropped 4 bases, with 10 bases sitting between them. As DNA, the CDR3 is TGCAGCGGCCGGGGAAGTAATGAAAAACTGTTTTTT. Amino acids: CSGRGSNEKLFF. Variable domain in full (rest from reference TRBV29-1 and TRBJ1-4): SAVISQKPSRDICQRGTSLTIQCQVDSQVTMMFWYRQQPGQSLTLIATANQGSEATYESGFVIDKFPISRPNLTFSTLTVSNMSPEDSSIYLCSGRGSNEKLFFGSGTQLSVL.

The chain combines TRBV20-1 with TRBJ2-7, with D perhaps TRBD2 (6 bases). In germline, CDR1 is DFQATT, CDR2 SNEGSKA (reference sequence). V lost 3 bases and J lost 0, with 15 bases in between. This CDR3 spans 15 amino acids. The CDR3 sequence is CSASDHSGGSYEQYF. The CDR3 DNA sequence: TGCAGTGCTAGTGATCACTCCGGGGGCTCCTACGAGCAGTACTTC.

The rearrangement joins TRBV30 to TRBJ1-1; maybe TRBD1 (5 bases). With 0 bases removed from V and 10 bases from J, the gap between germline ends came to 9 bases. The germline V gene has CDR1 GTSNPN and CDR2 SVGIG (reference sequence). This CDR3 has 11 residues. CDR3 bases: TGTGCCTGGAGTGTAGGGGTCCCAGCTTTCTTT. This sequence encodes CAWSVGVPAFF.

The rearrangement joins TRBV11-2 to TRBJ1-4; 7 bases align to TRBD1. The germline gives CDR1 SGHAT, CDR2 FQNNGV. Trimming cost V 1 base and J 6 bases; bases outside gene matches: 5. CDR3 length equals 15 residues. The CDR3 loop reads CASSLARGQYEKLFF. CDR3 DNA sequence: TGTGCCAGCAGCTTAGCCAGGGGACAGTATGAAAAACTGTTTTTT.

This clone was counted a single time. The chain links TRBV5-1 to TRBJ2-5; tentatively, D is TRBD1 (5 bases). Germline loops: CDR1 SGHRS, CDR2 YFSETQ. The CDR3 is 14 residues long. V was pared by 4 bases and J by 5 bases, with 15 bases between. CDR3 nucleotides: TGCGCCAGCAGCACTGCATCAAGGGGCGAGACCCAGTACTTC. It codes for CASSTASRGETQYF.

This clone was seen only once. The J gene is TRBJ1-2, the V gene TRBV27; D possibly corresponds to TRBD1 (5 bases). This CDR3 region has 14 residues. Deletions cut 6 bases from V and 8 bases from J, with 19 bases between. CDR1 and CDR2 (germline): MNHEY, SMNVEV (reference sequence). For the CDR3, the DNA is TGTGCCAGCAGCAAATACGGGGCTATACGGGGCTACACCTTC. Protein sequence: CASSKYGAIRGYTF.

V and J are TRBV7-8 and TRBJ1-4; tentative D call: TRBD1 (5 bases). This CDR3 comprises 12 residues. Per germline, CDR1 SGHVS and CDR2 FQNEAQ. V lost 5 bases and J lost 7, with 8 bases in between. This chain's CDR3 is CASSPDIEKLFF. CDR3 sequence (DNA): TGTGCCAGCAGCCCGGACATTGAAAAACTGTTTTTT. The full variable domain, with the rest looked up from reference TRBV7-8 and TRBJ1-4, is GAGVSQSPRYKVAKRGQDVALRCDPISGHVSLFWYQQALGQGPEFLTYFQNEAQLDKSGLPSDRFFAERPEGSVSTLKIQRTQQEDSAVYLCASSPDIEKLFFGSGTQLSVL.

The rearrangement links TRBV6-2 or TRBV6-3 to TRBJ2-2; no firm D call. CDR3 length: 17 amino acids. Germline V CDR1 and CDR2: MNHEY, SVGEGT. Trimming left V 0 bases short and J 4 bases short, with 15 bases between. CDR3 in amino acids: CASSYSNVLQLTGELFF. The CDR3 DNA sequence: TGTGCCAGCAGTTACTCGAACGTCTTACAGCTCACCGGGGAGCTGTTTTTT.

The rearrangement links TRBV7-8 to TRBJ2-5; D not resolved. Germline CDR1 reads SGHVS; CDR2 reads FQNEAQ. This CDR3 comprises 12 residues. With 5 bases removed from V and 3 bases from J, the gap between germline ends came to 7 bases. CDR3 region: CASSLVEETQYF. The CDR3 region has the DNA TGTGCCAGCAGCCTCGTGGAAGAGACCCAGTACTTC.

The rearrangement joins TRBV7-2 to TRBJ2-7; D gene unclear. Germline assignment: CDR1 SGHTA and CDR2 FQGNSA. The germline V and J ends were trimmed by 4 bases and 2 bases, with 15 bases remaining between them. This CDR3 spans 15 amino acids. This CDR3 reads CASSSKVVQTYEQYF. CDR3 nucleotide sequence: TGTGCCAGCAGCTCTAAGGTAGTCCAAACCTACGAGCAGTACTTC.

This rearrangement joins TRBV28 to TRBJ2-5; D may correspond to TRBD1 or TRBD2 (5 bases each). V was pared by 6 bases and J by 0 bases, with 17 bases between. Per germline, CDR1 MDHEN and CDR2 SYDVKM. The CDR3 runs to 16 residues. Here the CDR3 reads CASSGVRAGYQETQYF. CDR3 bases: TGTGCCAGCAGCGGGGTAAGGGCAGGGTACCAAGAGACCCAGTACTTC. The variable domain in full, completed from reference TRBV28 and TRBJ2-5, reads DVKVTQSSRYLVKRTGEKVFLECVQDMDHENMFWYRQDPGLGLRLIYFSYDVKMKEKGDIPEGYSVSREKKERFSLILESASTNQTSMYLCASSGVRAGYQETQYFGPGTRLLVL.

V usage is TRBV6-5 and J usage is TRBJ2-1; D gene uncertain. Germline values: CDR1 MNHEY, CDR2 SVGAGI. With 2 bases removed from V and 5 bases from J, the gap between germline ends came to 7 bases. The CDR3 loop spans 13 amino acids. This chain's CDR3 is CASSYAKNNEQFF. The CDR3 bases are TGTGCCAGCAGTTACGCTAAAAACAATGAGCAGTTCTTC.

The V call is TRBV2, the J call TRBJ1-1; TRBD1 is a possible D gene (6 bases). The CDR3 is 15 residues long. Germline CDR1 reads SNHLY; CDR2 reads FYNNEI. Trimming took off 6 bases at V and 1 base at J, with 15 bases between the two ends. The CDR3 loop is CASRGGGIGNTEAFF. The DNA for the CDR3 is TGTGCCAGCAGAGGAGGGGGGATCGGGAACACTGAAGCTTTCTTT.

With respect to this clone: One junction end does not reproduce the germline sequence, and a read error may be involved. The CDR3: CASTLKRGDPGSTDTQYF. As DNA, the CDR3 is TGTGCCAGCACCTTGAAAAGGGGAGACCCGGGGAGCACAGATACGCAGTATTTT. The chain carries TRBV5-4 and TRBJ2-3; possibly TRBD1 or TRBD2 for D (5 bases each). The V gene's germline CDR1 is SGHNT and CDR2 YYREEE (reference sequence). The CDR3 has 18 amino acids. Combining the CDR3 with reference TRBV5-4 and TRBJ2-3 gives the whole variable domain ETGVTQSPTHLIKTRGQQVTLRCSSQSGHNTVSWYQQALGQGPQFIFQYYREEENGRGNFPPRFSGLQFPNYSSELNVNALELDDSALYLCASTLKRGDPGSTDTQYFGPGTRLTVL.

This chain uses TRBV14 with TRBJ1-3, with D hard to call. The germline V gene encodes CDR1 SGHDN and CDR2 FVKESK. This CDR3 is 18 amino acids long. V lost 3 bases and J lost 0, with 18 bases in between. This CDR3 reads CASSQGGLQFSSGNTIYF. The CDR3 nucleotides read TGTGCCAGCAGCCAGGGAGGATTGCAGTTCAGCTCTGGAAACACCATATATTTT.

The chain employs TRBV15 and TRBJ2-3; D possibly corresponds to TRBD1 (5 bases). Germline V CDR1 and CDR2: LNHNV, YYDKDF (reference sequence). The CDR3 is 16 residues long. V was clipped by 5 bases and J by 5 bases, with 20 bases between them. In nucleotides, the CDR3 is TGTGCCACCAGCCCCGAAGGGGTAGTTTTGAAAGATACGCAGTATTTT. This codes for CATSPEGVVLKDTQYF.

The CDR3 loop reads CASSRDEYSNQPQHF. Written as DNA, the CDR3 is TGTGCCAGCAGTCGGGACGAATATAGCAATCAGCCCCAGCATTTT. The chain carries TRBV6-2 or TRBV6-3 and TRBJ1-5; TRBD1 might be the D (5 bases). Trimming shortened V by 5 bases and J by 0 bases, and 11 bases separated the two germline ends. CDR1 is MNHEY, CDR2 SVGEGT, per germline. The CDR3 has 15 residues.

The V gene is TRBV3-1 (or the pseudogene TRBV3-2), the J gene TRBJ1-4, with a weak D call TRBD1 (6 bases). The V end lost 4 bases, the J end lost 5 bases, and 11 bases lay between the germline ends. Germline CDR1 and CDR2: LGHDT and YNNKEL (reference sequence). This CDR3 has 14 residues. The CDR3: CASSRRGSNEKLFF. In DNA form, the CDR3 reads TGTGCCAGCAGCCGAAGGGGGTCAAATGAAAAACTGTTTTTT.

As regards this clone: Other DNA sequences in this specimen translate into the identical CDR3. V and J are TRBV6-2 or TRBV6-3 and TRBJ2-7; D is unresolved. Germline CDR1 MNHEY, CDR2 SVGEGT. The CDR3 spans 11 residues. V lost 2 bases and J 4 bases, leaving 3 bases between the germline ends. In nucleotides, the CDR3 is TGTGCCAGCAGTTACGCGTACGAGCAGTACTTC. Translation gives CASSYAYEQYF.

The CDR3, as DNA: TGTGCCTGGAGTGTGGTGGCGGGGGTCTACAATGAGCAGTTCTTC. As protein: CAWSVVAGVYNEQFF. The genes are TRBV30 and TRBJ2-1, with TRBD2 matching over 7 bases. The junction had 5 bases not matched to a gene; V was cut back by 0 bases and J by 3 bases. The germline V gene has CDR1 GTSNPN and CDR2 SVGIG (reference sequence). The CDR3 consists of 15 residues.

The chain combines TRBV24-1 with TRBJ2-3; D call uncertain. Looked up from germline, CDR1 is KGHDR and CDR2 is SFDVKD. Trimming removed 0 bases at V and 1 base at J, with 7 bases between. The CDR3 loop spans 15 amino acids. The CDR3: CATSDLQDRTDTQYF. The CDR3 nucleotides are TGTGCCACCAGTGATTTGCAGGACCGCACAGATACGCAGTATTTT.

This CDR3 reads CASSVVGTWNTGELFF. CDR3 nucleotide sequence: TGTGCCAGCAGCGTAGTAGGGACTTGGAACACCGGGGAGCTGTTTTTT. V is TRBV9 and J is TRBJ2-2; D possibly corresponds to TRBD2 (6 bases). The germline V and J ends were trimmed by 0 bases and 1 base, with 10 bases remaining between them. The germline V gene has CDR1 SGDLS and CDR2 YYNGEE. The CDR3 is made up of 16 amino acids.